What follows is one T cell receptor beta chain and its context. Its specificity is unknown. This sample was included in a study of vaccination effects on CD4 cells after COVID-19. Germline lookup yields CDR1 KGHDR and CDR2 SFDVKD. The CDR3 extends over 15 amino acids. The V end lost 2 bases, the J end lost 5 bases, and 14 bases lay between the germline ends. Data came from immunoSEQ multiplex PCR; TCRdb stores just in-frame clones and leaves some out. The sample consists of approximately 65,000 clones, around 70% of them appearing once. The study's findings and limits: Convalescent patients in the study were few, and early post-infection timepoints were absent.

Antigen-specific CD4+ T cells were expanded with viral peptide pools in the ViraFEST assay before sequencing. CD4+ T cells were isolated after less than 13 days of culture. Two-dose vaccination with either BNT162b2 or mRNA-1273 was given to the participants. This sequence joins TRBV24-1 and TRBJ2-5; D remains ambiguous. The source of this sequence is a human donor who received a COVID-19 vaccine. The sequences come from CD4+ T cells from PBMCs cultured with HCoV-229E spike peptides, collected after COVID-19 vaccination. The CDR3 is CATSDSRRVPETQYF. The CDR3 region has the DNA TGTGCCACCAGTGATTCCCGTAGGGTTCCCGAGACCCAGTACTTC.